A single sample gave rise to the 25 T cell receptor beta chains below, sequenced in a study of shared clonotypes between healthy human individuals. TCRdb's table, derived via immunoSEQ multiplex PCR, lists solely in-frame clones and lacks some. There are approximately 1.9 million clones in the sample; 80% to 95% occur only once, and around 1.7% lies in the top ten. Positive CCR7 selection of CD45RO-negative cells yielded the naive CD8 cells, and terminally differentiated effector memory CD45RA+ cells were excluded. Specimen: naive CD8+ T cells from PBMCs. These receptors were obtained from a man aged 18 to 29 in good health. Some clones in this sample may be carry-over from other donors' samples.

A word on this clone: This CDR3 is also generated by other DNA sequences in the sample. This chain connects TRBV18 to TRBJ2-5, with D maybe TRBD2 (6 bases). Per germline, CDR1 KGHSH and CDR2 LQKENI. The V gene lost 3 bases and the J gene lost 5 bases, with 7 bases spanning the gap. This CDR3 contains 12 residues. The DNA for the CDR3 is TGTGCCAGCTCACCCCGGGGGGAGACCCAGTACTTC. As protein: CASSPRGETQYF.

The J gene is TRBJ2-3, the V gene TRBV5-1; D is unresolved. Germline V gene sequence: CDR1 SGHRS, CDR2 YFSETQ. The CDR3 runs 15 residues. V lost 0 bases to trimming and J lost 2 bases, with 10 bases between them. The CDR3 loop reads CASSLAGRLTDTQYF. The DNA for the CDR3 is TGCGCCAGCAGCTTGGCTGGGCGGCTCACAGATACGCAGTATTTT.

The V gene is TRBV19, the J gene TRBJ2-3, with D tentatively TRBD1 (5 bases). CDR1 is LNHDA and CDR2 is SQIVND in the germline V gene (reference sequence). CDR3 length: 15 residues. With 4 bases removed from V and 2 bases from J, the gap between germline ends came to 13 bases. The CDR3 region has the DNA TGTGCCAGTAGTACCGGACACTTTACCACAGATACGCAGTATTTT. Protein: CASSTGHFTTDTQYF.

Details on this clone: Within the sample, other DNA sequences also encode this same CDR3. The V and J genes are TRBV18 and TRBJ2-3; no clear D gene. V was cut by 1 base and J by 6 bases, with 8 bases left in between. The CDR3 has 13 amino acids. From germline, CDR1 is KGHSH and CDR2 LQKENI. As DNA, the CDR3 is TGTGCCAGCTCACCACGGGATGAGGATACGCAGTATTTT. Translating gives CASSPRDEDTQYF.

The chain carries TRBV4-3 and TRBJ2-7; D is undetermined. The CDR3 contains 16 residues. Trimming left V 3 bases short and J 3 bases short, with 18 bases between. The germline V gene encodes CDR1 LGHNA and CDR2 YSLEER. CDR3 coding DNA: TGCGCCAGCAGCCAGGAAAGAGAAAACCCTTACTACGAGCAGTACTTC. Translation gives CASSQERENPYYEQYF.

This rearrangement joins TRBV5-1 to TRBJ2-7, with D hard to call. V lost 0 bases and J 0 bases, leaving 10 bases between the germline ends. Germline V gene lookup returns CDR1 SGHRS and CDR2 YFSETQ. The CDR3 sequence is 15 residues long. The chain's CDR3 is CASSLDYLPSYEQYF. The CDR3, as DNA: TGCGCCAGCAGCTTGGACTACCTCCCCTCCTACGAGCAGTACTTC.

The chain recombines TRBV9 with TRBJ2-1; D gene uncertain. Germline assignment: CDR1 SGDLS and CDR2 YYNGEE. Trimming left V 0 bases short and J 0 bases short, with 10 bases between. CDR3 length: 16 amino acids. For the CDR3, the DNA is TGTGCCAGCAGCGTAGGGGGTCAGAGCTCCTACAATGAGCAGTTCTTC. Amino acid sequence: CASSVGGQSSYNEQFF.

This rearrangement joins TRBV2 to TRBJ1-5; 8 bases map to TRBD1. The CDR3 is made up of 15 amino acids. The V and J ends lost 4 bases and 5 bases, in that order; junction bases with no gene match: 7. Germline values: CDR1 SNHLY, CDR2 FYNNEI. Here the CDR3 reads CASSADRGGYQPQHF. CDR3 nucleotides: TGTGCCAGCAGTGCTGACAGGGGAGGATATCAGCCCCAGCATTTT.

This clone has just one count. The chain employs TRBV10-3 and TRBJ1-6; D might be TRBD1 (5 bases). V was cut by 8 bases and J by 8 bases, with 16 bases left in between. CDR1 ENHRY and CDR2 SYGVKD come from the germline V gene. The CDR3 spans 14 residues. The chain's CDR3 is CAIAEGTRDSPLHF. The CDR3 DNA follows: TGTGCCATCGCTGAAGGGACTCGTGATTCACCCCTCCACTTT.

V is TRBV7-9 and J is TRBJ2-7; no clear D gene. Trimming cost V 7 bases and J 3 bases, with 22 bases left between them. The CDR3 sequence is 16 residues long. CDR1 is SEHNR, CDR2 FQNEAQ, per germline (reference sequence). The CDR3 coding sequence is TGTGCCAGCACGGACCAGGCGTCGGAAACATTCTACGAGCAGTACTTC. Protein: CASTDQASETFYEQYF. Based on the CDR3 plus reference TRBV7-9 and TRBJ2-7, the full variable domain is DTGVSQNPRHKITKRGQNVTFRCDPISEHNRLYWYRQTLGQGPEFLTYFQNEAQLEKSRLLSDRFSAERPKGSFSTLEIQRTEQGDSAMYLCASTDQASETFYEQYFGPGTRLTVT.

The chain employs TRBV27 and TRBJ2-7; D is undetermined. Germline CDR1 is MNHEY and CDR2 is SMNVEV (reference sequence). The CDR3 is made up of 13 amino acids. Trimming removed 5 bases from V and 2 bases from J, with 10 bases in between. CDR3 protein: CASSDLDTYEQYF. The CDR3 region has the DNA TGTGCCAGCAGTGACTTAGATACCTACGAGCAGTACTTC.

The rearrangement links TRBV15 to TRBJ2-7, with D uncertain. The V and J ends lost 0 bases and 7 bases respectively, with 16 bases between them. Germline V lookup: CDR1 LNHNV, CDR2 YYDKDF (reference sequence). CDR3 length: 15 amino acids. CDR3 protein: CATSRDQGYSREQYF. The CDR3 bases are TGTGCCACCAGCAGAGATCAAGGCTACTCAAGGGAGCAGTACTTC.

This clone was picked up a small number of times. The V and J genes are TRBV14 and TRBJ1-1, with a weak D call TRBD1 (6 bases). The V end lost 0 bases, the J end lost 1 base, and 12 bases lay between the germline ends. The V gene's germline CDR1 is SGHDN and CDR2 FVKESK. The CDR3 is 16 amino acids. CDR3 DNA sequence: TGTGCCAGCAGCCAAGAAGGGGGGCCCGGGAACACTGAAGCTTTCTTT. It translates to CASSQEGGPGNTEAFF.

The chain has TRBV5-8 and TRBJ2-3; tentative D call: TRBD2 (5 bases). The germline V and J ends were trimmed by 4 bases and 1 base, with 16 bases remaining between them. This CDR3 region has 16 residues. Germline assignment: CDR1 SGHTS and CDR2 YDEGEE. The CDR3 loop reads CASSPLPGFRTDTQYF. The DNA for the CDR3 is TGTGCCAGCAGCCCCCTACCGGGATTCCGCACAGATACGCAGTATTTT.

The chain uses TRBV27 and TRBJ2-7, with D perhaps TRBD2 (5 bases). Trimming took 5 bases from V and 3 from J, leaving 20 bases between them. The CDR3 spans 16 residues. The germline V gene encodes CDR1 MNHEY and CDR2 SMNVEV (reference sequence). DNA of the CDR3: TGTGCCAGCAGTCCATCCCGAGGGCCACACGGCTACGAGCAGTACTTC. Translated, it gives CASSPSRGPHGYEQYF.

Comment on this clone: The sample has other DNA sequences that encode this CDR3 too. The V and J genes are TRBV6-6 and TRBJ2-3, with unresolved D. The CDR3 is 11 residues long. Germline assignment: CDR1 MNHNY and CDR2 SVGAGI (reference sequence). V was trimmed by 2 bases and J by 6 bases, leaving 3 bases between them. CDR3 protein: CASSYGDTQYF. The CDR3 DNA follows: TGTGCCAGCAGTTACGGGGATACGCAGTATTTT.

This clone has a handful of counts. The chain is built from TRBV30 and TRBJ1-1; D unclear. Germline V gene sequence: CDR1 GTSNPN, CDR2 SVGIG (reference sequence). CDR3 length equals 11 residues. Trimming cost V 4 bases and J 5 bases, with 8 bases left between them. The CDR3 bases are TGTGCCTGGATCGAGGGAACTGAAGCTTTCTTT. This gives the protein CAWIEGTEAFF.

This chain connects TRBV19 to TRBJ2-1, with D possibly called TRBD1 or TRBD2 (5 bases each). The ends were cut back, 4 bases at V and 4 bases at J, with 11 bases in the middle. CDR1 LNHDA and CDR2 SQIVND come from the germline V gene (reference sequence). The CDR3 has 14 residues. As DNA, the CDR3 is TGTGCCAGTAGTACAGGGAGTTGGTACAATGAGCAGTTCTTC. This encodes CASSTGSWYNEQFF.

V gene TRBV27 combines with J gene TRBJ2-7; the D is unclear. Trimming removed 3 bases at V and 7 bases at J, with 19 bases between. This CDR3 comprises 15 residues. CDR1 MNHEY and CDR2 SMNVEV come from the germline V gene (reference sequence). CDR3: CASSFYSGKTYEQYF. The CDR3 coding sequence is TGTGCCAGCAGTTTCTACTCCGGTAAGACATATGAGCAGTACTTC.

This chain uses TRBV19 with TRBJ2-7; 9 bases agree with TRBD1. V was clipped by 6 bases and J by 3 bases; unmatched bases: 9. Germline V gene sequence: CDR1 LNHDA, CDR2 SQIVND (reference sequence). The CDR3 sequence is 15 residues long. The CDR3 loop is CASSAQGAGNYEQYF. The CDR3 DNA reads TGTGCCAGTAGCGCACAGGGGGCGGGAAACTACGAGCAGTACTTC.

This chain connects TRBV29-1 to TRBJ2-1; D possibly matches TRBD1 or TRBD2 (5 bases each). This CDR3 spans 11 amino acids. The germline V gene has CDR1 SQVTM and CDR2 ANQGSEA. V shed 8 bases and J shed 5 bases, with 10 bases lying between them. CDR3 sequence: CSQEGNNEQFF. The CDR3, as DNA: TGCAGCCAAGAGGGGAACAATGAGCAGTTCTTC.

This clone was seen only once. The chain recombines TRBV9 with TRBJ2-7; TRBD1 might be the D (6 bases). CDR3 length equals 13 residues. Trimming removed 3 bases at V and 5 bases at J, with 12 bases between. The V gene's germline CDR1 is SGDLS and CDR2 YYNGEE. The CDR3: CASSATGSHEQYF. The CDR3 DNA is TGTGCCAGCAGCGCTACAGGGTCTCACGAGCAGTACTTC.

CDR3 nucleotides: TGCGCCAGCCTTGGGGGGGACCCCACCGGGGAGCTGTTTTTT. As protein: CASLGGDPTGELFF. The V call is TRBV10-2, the J call TRBJ2-2; TRBD2 matches at 7 bases. With V trimmed by 8 bases and J by 4 bases, 7 bases remained unmatched. The CDR3 extends over 14 amino acids. Germline CDR1 reads WSHSY; CDR2 reads SAAADI.

The genes are TRBV5-4 and TRBJ2-1; the D gene could be TRBD1 or TRBD2 (5 bases each). This CDR3 is 13 amino acids long. Germline V gives CDR1 SGHNT, CDR2 YYREEE (reference sequence). Trimming removed 6 bases from V and 10 bases from J, with 17 bases in between. DNA of the CDR3: TGTGCCAGCATGGGTCCTCCGGGACGAGAGCAGTTCTTC. Amino acids: CASMGPPGREQFF. Using reference TRBV5-4 and TRBJ2-1 for the parts outside the CDR3, the full variable domain is ETGVTQSPTHLIKTRGQQVTLRCSSQSGHNTVSWYQQALGQGPQFIFQYYREEENGRGNFPPRFSGLQFPNYSSELNVNALELDDSALYLCASMGPPGREQFFGPGTRLTVL.

This rearrangement joins TRBV5-4 to TRBJ1-5; D remains ambiguous. Trimming stripped 5 bases from V and 4 bases from J, with 16 bases between. Per the germline V gene, CDR1 is SGHNT and CDR2 is YYREEE (reference sequence). This CDR3 is 15 amino acids long. CDR3 region: CASSPWTPPNQPQHF. The CDR3 DNA is TGTGCCAGCAGTCCTTGGACGCCCCCAAATCAGCCCCAGCATTTT.